Reported below is one TCR beta chain. Authors' processing steps: Reference gene primer amplification gave nucleated cell count estimates. Data came from immunoSEQ multiplex PCR; TCRdb stores just in-frame clones and leaves some out. V and J calls and clone size are given by that table; D and trimming were obtained from the DNA. The table includes hundreds of thousands of clones, about nine tenths detected once. Participant reports of clinical history set cohort assignment. This record comes from a study of blood T cell repertoires in COVID-19. Study-level background: Both acute and convalescent COVID-19 samples were obtained from the United States, Italy and Spain. The cDNA or gDNA used as material had been derived from T cells, B-cell-depleted T cells, or PBMCs.

The CDR3 sequence is 14 residues long. V shed 6 bases and J shed 3 bases, with 14 bases lying between them. Germline V gene data show CDR1 as LNHDA and CDR2 as SQIVND (reference sequence). The sequence was obtained from a woman aged 25 to 39 who had recovered from COVID-19. The chain combines TRBV19 with TRBJ1-1, with no clear D. Sequencing was performed on PBMCs or T cells enriched from blood (not recorded which). CDR3 sequence reads: CASSPFLSDTEAFF. In DNA form, the CDR3 reads TGTGCCAGTAGCCCCTTCTTGTCCGACACTGAAGCTTTCTTT.